A single sample is the source of the 23 T cell receptor beta chains below, sequenced in a study of immune characterization of retroperitoneal liposarcoma. From the PCR reads, TCRdb called clonotypes with MiXCR, one entry per CDR3 protein. Of under 2,500 distinct CDR3 sequences in the sample, roughly 49% are singletons; the top ten hold 53%. Sequencing used tumor tissue. The receptor source for this set is a female donor with retroperitoneal liposarcoma.

The chain joins TRBV6-1 to TRBJ2-1, with 8 bases fitting TRBD1. Trimming cost V 8 bases and J 0 bases; bases outside gene matches: 0. The CDR3 is 13 residues long. CDR1 is MNHNS, CDR2 SASEGT, per germline. The CDR3: CASGQGSYNEQFF. The CDR3 coding sequence is TGTGCCAGCGGACAGGGCTCCTACAATGAGCAGTTCTTC.

The CDR3 here is CASSHPPDREGYEQYF. The CDR3 DNA sequence: TGTGCCAGCAGCCACCCCCCCGACAGGGAGGGATACGAGCAGTACTTC. The rearrangement joins TRBV6-8 to TRBJ2-1; tentatively, D is TRBD1 or TRBD2 (7 bases each). Gene TRBJ2-7 matches the end of the DNA better, so the J call may be wrong. The CDR3 sequence is 16 residues long. Per the germline V gene, CDR1 is MNHGY and CDR2 is SAAAGT.

The V gene is TRBV7-2, the J gene TRBJ2-3, with a weak D call TRBD2 (6 bases). Near its end, the DNA agrees better with TRBJ2-7, so the J call may be wrong. CDR3 length equals 14 residues. Germline values: CDR1 SGHTA, CDR2 FQGNSA. CDR3 DNA: TGTGCCAGCAGCTTAGCGGGGACTGGCTACGAGCAGTACTTC. Translated, it gives CASSLAGTGYEQYF.

V is TRBV7-2 and J is TRBJ2-5; D may be TRBD1 or TRBD2 (6 bases each). The germline V gene encodes CDR1 SGHTA and CDR2 FQGNSA. This CDR3 contains 16 residues. V was clipped by 5 bases and J by 5 bases, with 21 bases between them. CDR3 in DNA: TGTGCCAGCAGCCATCAGACAGGCAACAGCGGGGAGACCCAGTACTTC. As protein: CASSHQTGNSGETQYF.

The chain uses TRBV6-6 and TRBJ2-1; D ambiguous. The better agreement between TRBJ2-5 and the DNA end casts doubt on the J call. From germline, CDR1 is MNHNY and CDR2 SVGAGI (reference sequence). This CDR3 region has 12 residues. CDR3 bases: TGTGCCAGCAGTTACAGACAAGAGACCCAGTACTTC. Translation: CASSYRQETQYF.

This chain connects TRBV7-6 to TRBJ2-1; D is unclear. CDR3 size: 13 residues. Trimming removed 4 bases from V and 10 bases from J, with 14 bases in between. The germline gives CDR1 SGHVS, CDR2 FNYEAQ. DNA of the CDR3: TGTGCCAGCAGCTCTGACCGAGTCTACGAGCAGTTCTTC. Translation: CASSSDRVYEQFF.

V gene TRBV6-5 combines with J gene TRBJ2-3; 10 nucleotides agree with TRBD1. Trimming cost V 6 bases and J 3 bases; bases outside gene matches: 3. Looked up from germline, CDR1 is MNHEY and CDR2 is SVGAGI. CDR3 length: 14 residues. CDR3 sequence (DNA): TGTGCCAGCAGAAGGACAGGGGGTACAGATACGCAGTATTTT. It translates to CASRRTGGTDTQYF.

V usage is TRBV7-2 and J usage is TRBJ2-3; D gene ambiguous. There are 11 residues in the CDR3. V was pared by 5 bases and J by 11 bases, with 11 bases between. CDR1 is SGHTA, CDR2 FQGNSA, per germline. CDR3 in DNA: TGTGCCAGCAGCGGCGTTGAAGGGCAGTATTTT. This gives the protein CASSGVEGQYF.

This clonotype was counted only a few times. This chain uses TRBV7-9 with TRBJ2-7, with D possibly TRBD2 on 6 matching bases. The V and J ends lost 5 bases and 1 base respectively, with 21 bases between them. Looked up from germline, CDR1 is SEHNR and CDR2 is FQNEAQ (reference sequence). CDR3 length equals 17 residues. The DNA of the CDR3 is TGTGCCAGCAGCCTGATCGGAGGGATAGGATCGTCCTACGAGCAGTACTTC. Protein: CASSLIGGIGSSYEQYF.

This clonotype was found a few times. The rearrangement joins TRBV7-2 to TRBJ1-1, with D uncertain. V was cut by 2 bases and J by 5 bases, with 9 bases left in between. The CDR3 sequence is 13 residues long. The V gene's germline CDR1 is SGHTA and CDR2 FQGNSA. DNA of the CDR3: TGTGCCAGCAGCTTAAACTGGGAAACTGAAGCTTTCTTT. Protein: CASSLNWETEAFF.

The chain recombines TRBV6-8 with TRBJ2-1, with 9 positions matching TRBD1. The J call could be wrong; TRBJ2-5 is a better fit for the DNA end. The V gene's germline CDR1 is MNHGY and CDR2 SAAAGT. The CDR3 has 14 residues. CDR3 in amino acids: CAGTPDRGQETQYF. The CDR3 region has the DNA TGTGCCGGCACCCCGGACAGGGGACAAGAGACCCAGTACTTC.

The rearrangement uses TRBV6-1 and TRBJ2-5; D gene ambiguous. Germline V gene lookup returns CDR1 MNHNS and CDR2 SASEGT. There are 13 residues in the CDR3. V lost 6 bases and J lost 11, with 19 bases in between. The CDR3 loop is CASRTLGRYEQYF. CDR3 DNA sequence: TGTGCCAGCAGAACACTCGGGCGGTATGAGCAGTACTTC.

This clonotype came up a few times. The gene calls are TRBV6-1 and TRBJ1-1; the D is unclear. Per the germline V gene, CDR1 is MNHNS and CDR2 is SASEGT. Trimming removed 6 bases at V and 3 bases at J, with 20 bases between. The CDR3 spans 16 residues. CDR3 sequence reads: CASRLHEATGDTEAFF. CDR3 in DNA: TGTGCCAGCAGGCTCCATGAGGCTACTGGGGACACTGAAGCTTTCTTT.

This rearrangement joins TRBV6-5 to TRBJ2-1; 12 bases map to TRBD2. The last part of the DNA fits TRBJ2-7 better; the J call may be wrong. CDR1 and CDR2 (germline): MNHEY, SVGAGI. The CDR3 runs 15 residues. The CDR3 here is CASSGRLAGAYEQYF. As DNA, the CDR3 is TGTGCCAGCAGTGGTCGACTAGCGGGGGCCTACGAGCAGTACTTC.

The chain links TRBV12-3 or TRBV12-4 to TRBJ2-1; D is undetermined. Trimming took 3 bases from V and 7 from J, leaving 13 bases between them. The CDR3 contains 14 residues. CDR3 coding DNA: TGTGCCAGCAGTTTCGGCGGCTCAACGAATGAGCAGTTCTTC. Translating it yields CASSFGGSTNEQFF.

This clonotype was observed a handful of times. The chain carries TRBV6-1 and TRBJ2-1, with 10 bases aligning to TRBD2. With 7 bases clipped from V and 3 bases from J, the junction kept 9 bases outside the gene matches. This CDR3 has 16 amino acids. From germline, CDR1 is MNHNS and CDR2 SASEGT. This CDR3 reads CASKSGGAGVYNEQFF. The CDR3 nucleotides read TGTGCCAGCAAAAGCGGGGGGGCGGGGGTCTACAATGAGCAGTTCTTC.

The J gene is TRBJ2-3, the V gene TRBV6-8, with 10 bases that match TRBD1. Germline values: CDR1 MNHGY, CDR2 SAAAGT. The CDR3 is 20 residues long. Trimming cost V 4 bases and J 0 bases; bases outside gene matches: 16. CDR3 residues: CASSSTSGTGAGASTDTQYF. The CDR3 bases are TGTGCCAGCAGTTCCACGTCAGGGACAGGGGCGGGCGCTAGCACAGATACGCAGTATTTT.

This clonotype showed up just a few times. This chain joins TRBV4-1 and TRBJ2-4; 13 bases align to TRBD2. The J call could be wrong; TRBJ2-7 is a better fit for the DNA end. Germline CDR1 and CDR2: MGHRA and YSYEKL. The CDR3 is made up of 16 amino acids. CDR3 bases: TGCGCCAGCAGCCGGAGGGAAGGACTAGCGGGAGCCGAGCAGTACTTC. Translation: CASSRREGLAGAEQYF.

V usage is TRBV5-1 and J usage is TRBJ2-5; D unresolved. V lost 4 bases, J lost 2 bases, and 3 bases lay in between. Germline V gene lookup returns CDR1 SGHRS and CDR2 YFSETQ. CDR3 size: 11 residues. The CDR3 reads CASSRQETQYF. The CDR3, as DNA: TGCGCCAGCAGCCGGCAAGAGACCCAGTACTTC.

This chain uses TRBV6-1 with TRBJ1-1; 8 bases map to TRBD1. This CDR3 region has 12 residues. Germline V gene data show CDR1 as MNHNS and CDR2 as SASEGT. Trimming at V came to 6 bases and at J to 7 bases, leaving 4 bases not matched to a gene. The DNA for the CDR3 is TGTGCCAGCAGGGTAACAGGGGGTGAAGCTTTCTTT. The encoded protein is CASRVTGGEAFF.

The rearrangement uses TRBV6-6 and TRBJ2-1; tentative D call: TRBD1 (5 bases). The CDR3 runs 13 residues. From germline, CDR1 is MNHNY and CDR2 SVGAGI (reference sequence). V lost 6 bases and J lost 10, with 16 bases in between. The CDR3 DNA sequence: TGTGCCAGCAGCCCTGGCGACAGCTACGAGCAGTTCTTC. It encodes CASSPGDSYEQFF.

V and J are TRBV11-2 and TRBJ2-1; tentative D call: TRBD2 (5 bases). The CDR3 length is 16 residues. In germline, CDR1 is SGHAT, CDR2 FQNNGV. The V gene lost 0 bases and the J gene lost 0 bases, with 9 bases spanning the gap. CDR3 bases: TGTGCCAGCAGCTTAGAGTTGGGGAGCTCCTACAATGAGCAGTTCTTC. Its translation: CASSLELGSSYNEQFF.

This clonotype has only a few counts. The chain links TRBV6-4 to TRBJ2-3; D is perhaps TRBD2 (6 bases). The CDR3 extends over 13 amino acids. The V end lost 4 bases, the J end lost 2 bases, and 7 bases lay between the germline ends. Per the germline V gene, CDR1 is MRHNA and CDR2 is SNTAGT. CDR3 sequence reads: CASSAGDTDTQYF. The CDR3 nucleotides are TGTGCCAGCAGTGCGGGAGACACAGATACGCAGTATTTT.